Here is one T cell receptor beta chain with its context. This clone has only one observation. Its antigen is still unknown. Per-base qualities were not stored, and no clone one base away is much larger. The CDR3 holds 16 amino acids from the cysteine to the phenylalanine. Of the read, only the CDR3 DNA is kept; its 48 bases are in frame from base 1. CDR1 and CDR2, per the germline V gene (reference sequence), are LNHDA and SQIVND. Relative to germline, V is 2 bases shorter and J is 0 bases shorter, with 11 bases between their ends. This sample was taken from a study of blood T cell repertoires in COVID-19 (dated by TCRdb to 2020 to 2021). Regarding the research as a whole: Samples from collaborators originated in the United States, Italy and Spain and spanned both the acute and convalescent phases of COVID-19. The prospective study material was composed of cDNA or gDNA derived from T cells, B-cell-depleted T cells, or PBMCs. Where available, HLA class I and class II types were taken from metadata supplied by the sample provider and were not determined by assay-based typing. A de-identified subject ID, COVID-19 status, age in years and sex were almost always included in the sample metadata. Subjects who had been exposed to COVID-19, were actively infected with it, or had recovered from it provided the deeply sampled blood TCRbeta repertoires that made up the dataset. A freely available public database, intended as a resource for researchers studying the immune response to SARS-CoV-2, is where the repertoires were released. Samples came from the ongoing ImmuneRACE study (first 160 participants) plus 1,254 subjects from 6 global collaborators. Overall study results and their limits: The amount of clinical and demographic metadata varied by source and participant and was provided uncurated.

Participants in the prospective study were aged about 18 to 95 years, lived in about two dozen United States geographic areas, and enrolled through a virtual design. Cohort assignment in the prospective study relied on participant-reported clinical history from a screening survey and a study questionnaire. Mobile phlebotomists in the prospective study collected whole blood, serum and a nasopharyngeal or oropharyngeal swab from every participant. Prospective study participants could optionally give additional blood draws and questionnaires over an approximately two-month period. Prospective study blood samples were shipped either frozen or at room temperature before DNA extraction. TCRbeta CDR3 regions were amplified from genomic DNA by means of the immunoSEQ Assay, a bias-controlled multiplex PCR. The original methods were these. The number of nucleated cells in each sample was estimated from the amplification of reference gene primers within the assay. To quantify the absolute abundance of each unique TCRbeta CDR3 rearrangement, sequence reads were collapsed and filtered. For each sample, productive Simpson clonality was calculated by taking the square root of Simpson's diversity index across productive rearrangements. TCRdb took this table from immuneACCESS and kept in-frame rearrangements with V and J called. Such tables lack part of the clones; where checked against another copy, unresolved V genes explain under half of the gap, and the rest is unexplained. The V and J calls and clone size come from that table; D and trimming were worked out from the DNA. The sample records about 400,000 clones, 88% of which are singletons. Around 2.1% of the sample goes to the ten largest clones.

The sequenced material came from PBMCs or T cells enriched from blood (not recorded which). The TCR sequence derives from a woman aged 35 to 49 with acute COVID-19. Here the chain combines TRBV19 and TRBJ1-5; the D gene assignment is ambiguous. Here the CDR3 is given as CASSISSDYSNQPQHF. The DNA reads TGTGCCAGTAGTATATCGAGCGACTATAGCAATCAGCCCCAGCATTTT.